The 21 T cell receptor beta chains presented below share a single source sample, sequenced in a study of blood T cells in healthy people across ages. A second PCR of roughly 7 to 11 cycles used a sample-barcoded 5' primer and a J-beta primer mix. TCRdb re-called the 5' RACE reads through MiXCR, storing one row per CDR3 protein. The table has about 680,000 distinct CDR3 sequences, about 52% seen once; the top ten hold around a third. Sequenced material: blood. The receptor set was obtained from an older woman in good health.

The chain is built from TRBV10-2 and TRBJ2-7; D not resolved. The V end was cut by 0 bases, the J end by 0 bases, with 6 bases between. CDR1 is WSHSY, CDR2 SAAADI, per germline. The CDR3 extends over 14 amino acids. The CDR3 DNA follows: TGCGCCAGCAGTGAGTCGTGGAGCTCCTACGAGCAGTACTTC. Translated, it gives CASSESWSSYEQYF.

In this sample, this clonotype turned up a few times. The V call is TRBV25-1, the J call TRBJ2-5, with 10 nucleotides matching TRBD1. Germline CDR1 MGHDK, CDR2 SYGVNS. The length of the CDR3 is 16 residues. The trim removed 3 bases at V and 5 bases at J, leaving 9 bases unmatched. CDR3 DNA sequence: TGTGCCAGCAGTGATGGACAGGGGGGACTAGTGGAGACCCAGTACTTC. Translating it yields CASSDGQGGLVETQYF.

This clonotype was seen a handful of times. The chain has TRBV10-3 and TRBJ2-7; no clear D gene. This CDR3 contains 12 residues. Trimming cost V 11 bases and J 3 bases, with 14 bases left between them. Germline assignment: CDR1 ENHRY and CDR2 SYGVKD. Here the CDR3 reads CAATEPNYEQYF. The CDR3 DNA is TGTGCCGCGACCGAGCCCAACTACGAGCAGTACTTC.

This clonotype was recorded many times. CDR3 nucleotide sequence: TGTGCCAGTAGAACTCCGGGACAGGGGTCGGAGACCCAGTACTTC. As protein: CASRTPGQGSETQYF. This rearrangement joins TRBV19 to TRBJ2-5, with 10 bases identical to TRBD1. The germline V gene encodes CDR1 LNHDA and CDR2 SQIVND (reference sequence). The CDR3 length is 15 residues. Unmatched junction bases numbered 9, after V lost 6 bases and J lost 5 bases. The complete variable domain, with remaining parts taken from reference TRBV19 and TRBJ2-5, reads DGGITQSPKYLFRKEGQNVTLSCEQNLNHDAMYWYRQDPGQGLRLIYYSQIVNDFQKGDIAEGYSVSREKKESFPLTVTSAQKNPTAFYLCASRTPGQGSETQYFGPGTRLLVL.

The chain uses TRBV2 and TRBJ1-4, with D perhaps TRBD1 (6 bases). V lost 8 bases to trimming and J lost 7 bases, with 14 bases between them. Germline CDR1 reads SNHLY; CDR2 reads FYNNEI. This CDR3 comprises 13 residues. CDR3 in DNA: TGTGCCAGCCGGACAGACGCCCGTGAAAAACTGTTTTTT. Its translation is CASRTDAREKLFF.

This clonotype turned up a few times. The chain recombines TRBV12-3 or TRBV12-4 with TRBJ2-3, with TRBD1 identical over 7 bases. V was clipped by 1 base and J by 6 bases; unmatched bases: 7. The CDR3 length is 15 residues. CDR3 amino acids: CASSLDGTVTDTQYF. The CDR3 DNA is TGTGCCAGCAGTTTAGACGGGACAGTCACGGATACGCAGTATTTT.

This clonotype has just one count. J is TRBJ2-1 and V is TRBV7-8; 8 bases align to TRBD2. This CDR3 is built from 17 residues. The ends lost 5 bases at V and 3 bases at J; junction bases unmatched: 12. The V gene's germline CDR1 is SGHVS and CDR2 FQNEAQ. CDR3 loop: CASSQPLREGLYNEQFF. The CDR3 DNA reads as TGTGCCAGCAGCCAGCCCCTTCGGGAGGGCCTCTACAATGAGCAGTTCTTC.

This clonotype was counted a few times. The chain couples TRBV7-8 to TRBJ2-1, with 7 bases fitting TRBD2. Trimming removed 1 base from V and 9 bases from J; junction bases left unmatched: 3. This CDR3 region has 13 residues. Per germline, CDR1 SGHVS and CDR2 FQNEAQ. The CDR3 sequence: CASSLGPGGEQFF. The CDR3 region has the DNA TGTGCCAGCAGCTTAGGTCCGGGGGGTGAGCAGTTCTTC. The full variable domain, completed using reference TRBV7-8 and TRBJ2-1, is GAGVSQSPRYKVAKRGQDVALRCDPISGHVSLFWYQQALGQGPEFLTYFQNEAQLDKSGLPSDRFFAERPEGSVSTLKIQRTQQEDSAVYLCASSLGPGGEQFFGPGTRLTVL.

This clonotype was seen a handful of times. The rearrangement joins TRBV14 to TRBJ2-5; tentative D call: TRBD1 (5 bases). The CDR3 covers 13 residues. Germline CDR1 SGHDN, CDR2 FVKESK. The V gene lost 2 bases and the J gene lost 8 bases, with 12 bases spanning the gap. The CDR3 nucleotides are TGTGCCAGCAGCCAAATCCTTCAGGGAACCCAGTACTTC. Its protein is CASSQILQGTQYF.

The gene calls are TRBV24-1 and TRBJ2-1; 8 bases fit TRBD2. The germline gives CDR1 KGHDR, CDR2 SFDVKD. The CDR3 sequence is 11 residues long. The ends lost 6 bases at V and 12 bases at J; junction bases unmatched: 3. The CDR3 region is CATSSGSSQFF. The CDR3 DNA is TGTGCCACCAGTAGCGGGAGTTCGCAGTTCTTC.

This clonotype came up once. The CDR3 region is CASSYGDRVDNEQFF. Written as DNA, the CDR3 is TGTGCCAGCAGTTATGGGGACAGGGTCGACAATGAGCAGTTCTTC. This rearrangement joins TRBV6-2 or TRBV6-3 to TRBJ2-1, with 9 bases that match TRBD1. With 3 bases clipped from V and 5 bases from J, the junction kept 5 bases outside the gene matches. The CDR3 runs 15 residues. From germline, CDR1 is MNHEY and CDR2 SVGEGT.

This clonotype was counted a single time. V is TRBV28 and J is TRBJ2-7, with D possibly being TRBD1 (5 bases). The CDR3 covers 14 residues. Trimming pared 5 bases from V and 4 bases from J, leaving 15 bases between. Germline loops: CDR1 MDHEN, CDR2 SYDVKM. CDR3 DNA sequence: TGTGCCAGCAGTCCTGTCCAGGGATCATACGAGCAGTACTTC. It specifies CASSPVQGSYEQYF.

This clonotype was counted between two and nine times. Possible read error: a much larger clone is one base away. The chain links TRBV28 to TRBJ2-7; D remains ambiguous. The V gene's germline CDR1 is MDHEN and CDR2 SYDVKM. Trimming removed 10 bases from V and 7 bases from J, with 17 bases in between. This CDR3 has 12 residues. CDR3 bases: TGTGCCACCGGGTCACGGTTTTGGGAGCAGTACTTC. Its translation is CATGSRFWEQYF. The full variable domain, completed using reference TRBV28 and TRBJ2-7, is DVKVTQSSRYLVKRTGEKVFLECVQDMDHENMFWYRQDPGLGLRLIYFSYDVKMKEKGDIPEGYSVSREKKERFSLILESASTNQTSMYLCATGSRFWEQYFGPGTRLTVT.

The rearrangement joins TRBV4-2 to TRBJ2-1, with TRBD2 matching over 9 bases. This CDR3 is built from 14 residues. Trimming at V came to 4 bases and at J to 9 bases, leaving 7 bases not matched to a gene. Germline lookup yields CDR1 LGHNA and CDR2 YNFKEQ. This CDR3 is CASSLGPAGGEQFF. CDR3 in DNA: TGTGCCAGCAGCCTCGGACCAGCGGGAGGTGAGCAGTTCTTC.

This clonotype was seen only a few times. The chain has TRBV28 and TRBJ2-7; 7 nucleotides match TRBD1. Per the germline V gene, CDR1 is MDHEN and CDR2 is SYDVKM. The CDR3 extends over 15 amino acids. Trimming took 6 bases from V and 2 from J; bases not matched to a gene: 10. The CDR3 DNA reads TGTGCCAGCAGATCCCCGGGACAGAATACCTACGAGCAGTACTTC. Translated: CASRSPGQNTYEQYF.

This clonotype was picked up a small number of times. V and J are TRBV27 and TRBJ2-7; 9 nucleotides match TRBD2. CDR1 is MNHEY, CDR2 SMNVEV, per germline (reference sequence). The CDR3 is 16 residues long. V was pared by 5 bases and J by 3 bases, with 11 bases of the junction left unmatched. CDR3 sequence (DNA): TGTGCCAGCAGTCCTACCACCACTAGCGGGTTCTACGAGCAGTACTTC. The encoded protein is CASSPTTTSGFYEQYF.

The chain carries TRBV12-3 or TRBV12-4 and TRBJ2-4; the match to TRBD2 covers 9 bases. With V trimmed by 5 bases and J by 6 bases, 2 bases remained unmatched. The CDR3 has 13 residues. The CDR3 bases are TGTGCCAGCAGTGCTAGCGGGGCAAACATTCAGTACTTC. It specifies CASSASGANIQYF.

This clonotype turned up a few times. The genes are TRBV28 and TRBJ2-7; 10 bases line up with TRBD2. The V and J ends lost 7 bases and 5 bases, in that order; junction bases with no gene match: 14. Germline assignment: CDR1 MDHEN and CDR2 SYDVKM. The CDR3 runs 16 residues. CDR3 sequence reads: CASTPWASGSWNEQYF. The CDR3 nucleotides are TGTGCCAGCACCCCCTGGGCTAGCGGGAGTTGGAACGAGCAGTACTTC.

The rearrangement links TRBV5-1 to TRBJ2-1; D is perhaps TRBD2 (5 bases). Germline values: CDR1 SGHRS, CDR2 YFSETQ. The CDR3 extends over 15 amino acids. The germline V and J ends were trimmed by 0 bases and 6 bases, with 13 bases remaining between them. DNA of the CDR3: TGCGCCAGCAGCTTGGCCCTCGGGGTCAGCAATGAGCAGTTCTTC. Encoded protein: CASSLALGVSNEQFF.

This chain joins TRBV6-2 or TRBV6-3 and TRBJ2-1; 14 bases are shared with TRBD2. Germline values: CDR1 MNHEY, CDR2 SVGEGT. This CDR3 is built from 14 residues. Germline trimming cut 5 bases from V and 9 bases from J; bases unmatched to any gene: 3. The CDR3 DNA follows: TGTGCCAGCAGTATGGGACTAGCGGGAGCTGAGCAGTTCTTC. Translation gives CASSMGLAGAEQFF.

The J gene is TRBJ2-1, the V gene TRBV13; TRBD2 aligns across 14 bases. From germline, CDR1 is PRHDT and CDR2 FYEKMQ (reference sequence). The CDR3 has 21 residues. Trimming took 3 bases from V and 6 from J; bases not matched to a gene: 19. This CDR3 is CASSLDPGLAGVSPNGNEQFF. The CDR3 nucleotides read TGTGCCAGCAGCTTGGACCCGGGACTAGCGGGAGTCTCTCCCAACGGCAATGAGCAGTTCTTC.